These 15 T cell receptor beta chains were all obtained from the same sample, sequenced in a study of blood T cell repertoires in COVID-19. The protocol was immunoSEQ multiplex PCR, while the TCRdb copy is restricted to in-frame clones and leaves out a portion. The table shows 65,000 to 90,000 clones, with roughly 82% occurring only once. The specimen sequenced was peripheral blood. All receptors derive from a man aged 55 to 70 with acute or convalescent COVID-19.

The chain joins TRBV7-9 to TRBJ1-2; possibly TRBD1 for D (5 bases). Trimming took off 4 bases at V and 4 bases at J, with 16 bases between the two ends. Germline CDR1 is SEHNR and CDR2 is FQNEAQ (reference sequence). CDR3 length: 15 residues. The CDR3 reads CASSSGDGGGYGYTF. CDR3 coding DNA: TGTGCCAGCAGCTCGGGGGACGGGGGAGGCTATGGCTACACCTTC.

CDR3 coding DNA: TGTGCCGGCTCGAGGACTAGCGGCCTCACAGATACGCAGTATTTT. Residues: CAGSRTSGLTDTQYF. The chain is built from TRBV28 and TRBJ2-3, with 10 bases lining up with TRBD2. The CDR3 length is 15 residues. V trimming: 11 bases; J trimming: 2 bases; junction bases outside the gene matches: 10. Germline CDR1 is MDHEN and CDR2 is SYDVKM.

This clone has a handful of counts. The chain is built from TRBV6-2 or TRBV6-3 and TRBJ2-7; D gene uncertain. CDR3 length: 14 residues. Trimming stripped 3 bases from V and 0 bases from J, with 9 bases between. Germline V gives CDR1 MNHEY, CDR2 SVGEGT. As DNA, the CDR3 is TGTGCCAGCAGTTATTTCCCTAACTCCTACGAGCAGTACTTC. Translating gives CASSYFPNSYEQYF.

The V call is TRBV7-2, the J call TRBJ1-1; D is unclear. This CDR3 comprises 13 residues. Trimming cost V 4 bases and J 4 bases, with 10 bases left between them. The germline gives CDR1 SGHTA, CDR2 FQGNSA. In DNA form, the CDR3 reads TGTGCCAGCAGCTCCCAGTCGGGCACTGAAGCTTTCTTT. Its protein product is CASSSQSGTEAFF.

The rearrangement uses TRBV19 and TRBJ2-6; TRBD1 aligns across 7 bases. This CDR3 is built from 15 residues. Germline lookup yields CDR1 LNHDA and CDR2 SQIVND (reference sequence). V shed 4 bases, J shed 7 bases, and the junction held 7 bases outside the gene matches. CDR3 loop: CASSRKTGTANVLTF. Written as DNA, the CDR3 is TGTGCCAGTAGTAGAAAGACAGGGACAGCCAACGTCCTGACTTTC.

The rearrangement uses TRBV19 and TRBJ1-4; 11 nucleotides line up with TRBD1. The CDR3 runs 14 residues. Germline lookup yields CDR1 LNHDA and CDR2 SQIVND (reference sequence). The V gene end was trimmed by 8 bases and the J gene end by 8 bases; junction bases not matched to a gene: 7. The CDR3 here is CASLRTGGEEKLFF. In DNA form, the CDR3 reads TGTGCCAGTCTCCGGACAGGGGGCGAAGAAAAACTGTTTTTT.

V usage is TRBV28 and J usage is TRBJ1-1; D is undetermined. Germline lookup yields CDR1 MDHEN and CDR2 SYDVKM. The CDR3 contains 12 residues. V lost 4 bases and J lost 1, with 4 bases in between. This CDR3 reads CASSWRNTEAFF. The CDR3 DNA reads TGTGCCAGCAGTTGGAGGAACACTGAAGCTTTCTTT. Full variable domain (rest looked up from reference TRBV28 and TRBJ1-1): DVKVTQSSRYLVKRTGEKVFLECVQDMDHENMFWYRQDPGLGLRLIYFSYDVKMKEKGDIPEGYSVSREKKERFSLILESASTNQTSMYLCASSWRNTEAFFGQGTRLTVV.

The chain has TRBV19 and TRBJ2-7; a possible D gene is TRBD1 (6 bases). CDR3 length equals 15 residues. The V gene's germline CDR1 is LNHDA and CDR2 SQIVND (reference sequence). Trimming shortened V by 4 bases and J by 2 bases, and 15 bases separated the two germline ends. The CDR3 region has the DNA TGTGCCAGTAGTAACCCCGGGACAAACGCCTACGAGCAGTACTTC. Amino acids: CASSNPGTNAYEQYF.

The chain has TRBV7-2 and TRBJ2-5; possibly TRBD1 for D (6 bases). Trimming removed 2 bases at V and 4 bases at J, with 11 bases between. The CDR3 is 14 residues long. Germline CDR1 SGHTA, CDR2 FQGNSA. The CDR3, as DNA: TGTGCCAGCAGCTTAACACAGGGAAGAGAGACCCAGTACTTC. It is translated as CASSLTQGRETQYF.

V gene TRBV12-3 or TRBV12-4 combines with J gene TRBJ2-5; the D gene is possibly TRBD2 (6 bases). Between the trimmed V and J ends, which lost 5 bases and 2 bases, there was a span of 9 bases. The CDR3 contains 13 residues. DNA for the CDR3: TGTGCCAGCAGTCCGGGACTGCAAGAGACCCAGTACTTC. Residues: CASSPGLQETQYF.

V gene TRBV28 combines with J gene TRBJ2-7; 7 nucleotides match TRBD1. CDR3 size: 15 residues. Germline CDR1 and CDR2: MDHEN and SYDVKM. Germline trimming cut 4 bases from V and 3 bases from J; bases unmatched to any gene: 9. The CDR3 sequence is CASSSPGTADYEQYF. The DNA for the CDR3 is TGTGCCAGCAGTTCCCCGGGGACAGCAGACTACGAGCAGTACTTC.

The chain links TRBV24-1 to TRBJ1-1; D possibly corresponds to TRBD1 (6 bases). V lost 3 bases and J lost 11, with 15 bases in between. CDR1 is KGHDR and CDR2 is SFDVKD in the germline V gene. The length of the CDR3 is 13 residues. The CDR3 region is CATSDGTPPRAFF. The CDR3 bases are TGTGCCACCAGTGATGGGACACCTCCCCGGGCTTTCTTT.

V usage is TRBV11-2 and J usage is TRBJ2-3; TRBD2 might be the D (6 bases). CDR1 is SGHAT, CDR2 FQNNGV, per germline. The V and J ends lost 5 bases and 4 bases respectively, with 13 bases between them. This CDR3 has 14 residues. In nucleotides, the CDR3 is TGTGCCAGCAGCGCCGGGAGTGCGGCAGATACGCAGTATTTT. Protein product: CASSAGSAADTQYF.

The chain carries TRBV2 and TRBJ2-5; TRBD1 agrees at 9 bases. The CDR3 has 16 amino acids. With 0 bases clipped from V and 3 bases from J, the junction kept 5 bases outside the gene matches. Germline CDR1 SNHLY, CDR2 FYNNEI. For the CDR3, the DNA is TGTGCCAGCAGTGAAGCGCTATGGACAGGGGAAGAGACCCAGTACTTC. It encodes CASSEALWTGEETQYF.

The J gene is TRBJ2-7, the V gene TRBV29-1, with a tentative D call TRBD2 (6 bases). Trimming stripped 6 bases from V and 5 bases from J, with 14 bases between. CDR1 is SQVTM, CDR2 ANQGSEA, per germline. The CDR3 spans 12 residues. CDR3 sequence reads: CSVTRGWNEQYF. CDR3 nucleotide sequence: TGCAGCGTCACCCGGGGGTGGAACGAGCAGTACTTC.